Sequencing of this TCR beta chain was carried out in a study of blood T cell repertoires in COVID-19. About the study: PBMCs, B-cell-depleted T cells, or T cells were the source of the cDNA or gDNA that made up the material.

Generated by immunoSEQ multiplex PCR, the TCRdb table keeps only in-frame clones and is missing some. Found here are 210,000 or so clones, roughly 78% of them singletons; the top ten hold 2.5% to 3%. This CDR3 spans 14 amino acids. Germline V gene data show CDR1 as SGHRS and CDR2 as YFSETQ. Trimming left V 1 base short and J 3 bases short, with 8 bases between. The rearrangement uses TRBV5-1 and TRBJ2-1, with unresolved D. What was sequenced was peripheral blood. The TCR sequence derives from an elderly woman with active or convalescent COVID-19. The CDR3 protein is CASSLSQNYNEQFF. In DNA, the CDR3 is TGCGCCAGCAGCTTGAGTCAGAACTACAATGAGCAGTTCTTC. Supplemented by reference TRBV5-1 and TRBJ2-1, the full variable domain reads KAGVTQTPRYLIKTRGQQVTLSCSPISGHRSVSWYQQTPGQGLQFLFEYFSETQRNKGNFPGRFSGRQFSNSRSEMNVSTLELGDSALYLCASSLSQNYNEQFFGPGTRLTVL.